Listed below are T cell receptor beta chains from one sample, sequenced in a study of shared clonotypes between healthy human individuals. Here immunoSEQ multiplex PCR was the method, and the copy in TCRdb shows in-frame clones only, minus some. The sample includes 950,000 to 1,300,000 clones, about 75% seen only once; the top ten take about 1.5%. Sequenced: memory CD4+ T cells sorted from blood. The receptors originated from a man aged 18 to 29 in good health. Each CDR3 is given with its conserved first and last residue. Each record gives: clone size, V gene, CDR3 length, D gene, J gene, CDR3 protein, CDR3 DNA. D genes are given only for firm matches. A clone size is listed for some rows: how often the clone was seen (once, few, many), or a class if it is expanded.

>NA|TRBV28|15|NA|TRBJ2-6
CASSPQGTGANVLTF
TGTGCCAGCAGCCCTCAGGGAACGGGGGCCAACGTCCTGACTTTC
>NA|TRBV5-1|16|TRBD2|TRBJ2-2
CASSLLGLAGAGELFF
TGCGCCAGCAGCTTACTCGGACTAGCGGGAGCCGGGGAGCTGTTTTTT
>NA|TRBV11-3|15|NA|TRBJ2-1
CASSSHPGAGNEQFF
TGTGCCAGCAGCTCCCACCCCGGGGCCGGCAATGAGCAGTTCTTC
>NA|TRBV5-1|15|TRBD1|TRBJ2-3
CASSQGTGNTDTQYF
TGCGCCAGCAGCCAGGGGACAGGGAACACAGATACGCAGTATTTT
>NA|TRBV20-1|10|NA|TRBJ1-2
CSANDYGYTF
TGCAGTGCTAATGACTATGGCTACACCTTC
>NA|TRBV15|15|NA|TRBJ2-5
CATSSAPLGGETQYF
TGTGCCACCAGCAGTGCCCCATTAGGAGGAGAGACCCAGTACTTC
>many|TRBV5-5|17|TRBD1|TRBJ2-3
CASSLIAGTGGTDTQYF
TGTGCCAGCAGCTTGATTGCTGGGACAGGAGGCACAGATACGCAGTATTTT
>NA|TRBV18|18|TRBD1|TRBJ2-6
CASSPQGQGAIGANVLTF
TGTGCCAGCTCACCCCAAGGACAGGGGGCGATTGGGGCCAACGTCCTGACTTTC
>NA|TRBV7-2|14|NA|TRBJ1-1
CASSTAFTNTEAFF
TGTGCCAGCAGCACAGCATTCACGAACACTGAAGCTTTCTTT
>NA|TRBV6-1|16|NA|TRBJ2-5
CASSEASGGGSGTQYF
TGTGCCAGCAGTGAAGCTTCAGGGGGAGGCTCAGGGACCCAGTACTTC
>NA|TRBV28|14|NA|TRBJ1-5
CASSPGQGRQPQHF
TGTGCCAGCAGCCCCGGTCAGGGAAGGCAGCCCCAGCATTTT
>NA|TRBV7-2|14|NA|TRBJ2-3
CASSFPSPTDTQYF
TGTGCCAGCAGCTTTCCTAGCCCCACAGATACGCAGTATTTT
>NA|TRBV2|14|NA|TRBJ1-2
CASSELTAKYGYTF
TGTGCCAGCAGTGAATTGACAGCGAAATATGGCTACACCTTC
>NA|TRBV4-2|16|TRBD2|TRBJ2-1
CASSLGLAGTYNEQFF
TGTGCCAGCAGCCTCGGACTAGCGGGGACCTACAATGAGCAGTTCTTC
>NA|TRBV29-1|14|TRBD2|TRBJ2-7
CSVMVAGRTYEQYF
TGCAGCGTTATGGTAGCGGGACGGACCTACGAGCAGTACTTC
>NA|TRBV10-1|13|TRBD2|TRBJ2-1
CASGLAGGHEQFF
TGCGCCAGCGGACTAGCGGGAGGTCATGAGCAGTTCTTC
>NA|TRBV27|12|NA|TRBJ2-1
CASSLTAGEQFF
TGTGCCAGCAGTTTAACGGCTGGGGAGCAGTTCTTC
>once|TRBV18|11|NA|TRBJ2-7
CASSSAREQYF
TGTGCCAGCTCATCCGCCAGAGAGCAGTACTTC
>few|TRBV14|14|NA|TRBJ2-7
CASSQEGKRTEQYF
TGTGCCAGCAGCCAAGAAGGAAAGAGGACCGAGCAGTACTTC
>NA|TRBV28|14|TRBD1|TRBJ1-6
CASTGQGPYSPLHF
TGTGCCAGCACCGGACAGGGCCCATATTCACCCCTCCACTTT
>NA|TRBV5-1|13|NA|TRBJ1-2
CASSLAPRAGYTF
TGCGCCAGCAGCTTAGCACCCAGGGCTGGCTACACCTTC
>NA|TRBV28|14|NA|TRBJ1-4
CASRGTVVAEKLFF
TGTGCCAGCCGGGGGACGGTGGTAGCTGAAAAACTGTTTTTT